The 11 T cell receptor beta chains presented below share a single source sample, sequenced in a study of blood T cell repertoires in COVID-19. The data were produced by immunoSEQ multiplex PCR, yet TCRdb's version contains in-frame clones alone and is incomplete. The sample gives 280,000 or so clones, roughly 89% of which show up once; less than 3% is in the top ten. The sample comprised PBMCs or T cells enriched from blood (not recorded which). The receptor source for this set is a woman between 45 and 60 years old who had been exposed to COVID-19.

The chain couples TRBV19 to TRBJ1-5, with 12 bases matching TRBD1. V was clipped by 7 bases and J by 1 base; unmatched bases: 8. The CDR3 extends over 17 amino acids. Germline lookup yields CDR1 LNHDA and CDR2 SQIVND (reference sequence). As DNA, the CDR3 is TGTGCCAGTACCCATAGGGACAGGGGGCACAGCAATCAGCCCCAGCATTTT. Translating it yields CASTHRDRGHSNQPQHF.

The V call is TRBV18, the J call TRBJ2-5; a possible D gene is TRBD1 (5 bases). Between the trimmed V and J ends, which lost 1 base and 3 bases, there was a span of 9 bases. The germline V gene has CDR1 KGHSH and CDR2 LQKENI. The CDR3 spans 14 residues. The CDR3 reads CASSPRLTEETQYF. CDR3 nucleotide sequence: TGTGCCAGCTCACCACGTTTGACAGAAGAGACCCAGTACTTC.

This clone was counted between two and nine times. The V gene is TRBV11-2, the J gene TRBJ1-6; D remains unclear. Germline values: CDR1 SGHAT, CDR2 FQNNGV. V was shortened by 5 bases and J by 6 bases, with 11 bases between the two germline ends. CDR3 length: 14 amino acids. For the CDR3, the DNA is TGTGCCAGCAGCATTCAGCGAACTAATTCACCCCTCCACTTT. Amino acid sequence: CASSIQRTNSPLHF. Based on the CDR3 plus reference TRBV11-2 and TRBJ1-6, the full variable domain is EAGVAQSPRYKIIEKRQSVAFWCNPISGHATLYWYQQILGQGPKLLIQFQNNGVVDDSQLPKDRFSAERLKGVDSTLKIQPAKLEDSAVYLCASSIQRTNSPLHFGNGTRLTVT.

The chain links TRBV27 to TRBJ1-1, with 7 nucleotides matching TRBD1. J was trimmed by 4 bases and V by 4 bases; bases with no gene match: 12. From germline, CDR1 is MNHEY and CDR2 SMNVEV (reference sequence). CDR3 size: 16 residues. DNA of the CDR3: TGTGCCAGCAGTTCTCCTCGGACAGGAGTTGGCACTGAAGCTTTCTTT. This codes for CASSSPRTGVGTEAFF.

This chain uses TRBV6-5 with TRBJ1-5, with D maybe TRBD1 (6 bases). Deletions cut 7 bases from V and 3 bases from J, with 13 bases between. Germline V gene data show CDR1 as MNHEY and CDR2 as SVGAGI. The CDR3 has 14 amino acids. The CDR3 loop is CASTEGQNNQPQHF. The CDR3 region has the DNA TGTGCCAGCACCGAAGGACAGAACAATCAGCCCCAGCATTTT.

This chain uses TRBV18 with TRBJ2-1, with TRBD2 identical over 16 bases. Germline lookup yields CDR1 KGHSH and CDR2 LQKENI. The CDR3 is made up of 19 amino acids. Trimming removed 5 bases from V and 4 bases from J; junction bases left unmatched: 11. The CDR3 coding sequence is TGTGCCAGCTCATCAGGGACTAGCGGGGGGGCGGCATTGTACAATGAGCAGTTCTTC. This translates into CASSSGTSGGAALYNEQFF.

In nucleotides, the CDR3 is TGTGCCAGCAGTCCATGGGGGGAAGGCTCTGGAAACACCATATATTTT. Encoded protein: CASSPWGEGSGNTIYF. V is TRBV28 and J is TRBJ1-3, with D maybe TRBD1 (5 bases). The CDR3 extends over 16 amino acids. Germline V gives CDR1 MDHEN, CDR2 SYDVKM. V lost 5 bases and J lost 0, with 14 bases in between.

This chain joins TRBV11-2 and TRBJ2-7; no reliable D call. CDR1 SGHAT and CDR2 FQNNGV come from the germline V gene. V lost 4 bases to trimming and J lost 3 bases, with 10 bases between them. The CDR3 spans 13 residues. This chain's CDR3 is CASSSLSYYEQYF. The CDR3 nucleotides are TGTGCCAGCAGCTCCCTATCTTACTACGAGCAGTACTTC. Supplemented by reference TRBV11-2 and TRBJ2-7, the full variable domain reads EAGVAQSPRYKIIEKRQSVAFWCNPISGHATLYWYQQILGQGPKLLIQFQNNGVVDDSQLPKDRFSAERLKGVDSTLKIQPAKLEDSAVYLCASSSLSYYEQYFGPGTRLTVT.

This clone was seen a single time. The V call is TRBV5-1, the J call TRBJ1-6; D is perhaps TRBD1 (6 bases). This CDR3 region has 13 residues. The germline gives CDR1 SGHRS, CDR2 YFSETQ. Between the trimmed V and J ends, which lost 8 bases and 7 bases, there was a span of 13 bases. This CDR3 is CASRDTGNSPLHF. The DNA for the CDR3 is TGCGCCAGTCGGGACACTGGCAATTCACCCCTCCACTTT.

This clone turned up a few times. This chain connects TRBV11-3 to TRBJ2-3; 8 bases are shared with TRBD2. The V gene end was trimmed by 2 bases and the J gene end by 6 bases; junction bases not matched to a gene: 10. The length of the CDR3 is 16 residues. The germline CDR1 and CDR2 sequences are SGHNT and YENEEA. This CDR3 reads CASSLLTGGNVDTQYF. For the CDR3, the DNA is TGTGCCAGCAGCTTATTGACGGGGGGGAATGTTGATACGCAGTATTTT.

V and J are TRBV3-1 (or the pseudogene TRBV3-2) and TRBJ1-2, with a weak D call TRBD1 (6 bases). Trimming shortened V by 1 base and J by 5 bases, and 8 bases separated the two germline ends. The CDR3 runs 13 residues. Germline V CDR1 and CDR2: LGHDT, YNNKEL (reference sequence). The CDR3: CASSQAGQYGYTF. CDR3 nucleotides: TGTGCCAGCAGCCAAGCCGGACAGTATGGCTACACCTTC.